This TCR beta chain came from a study of OX40 agonist ivuxolimab in advanced cancers. Sequencing used immunoSEQ multiplex PCR; TCRdb keeps in-frame clones, though not all of them. The data hold 99,000 or so clones, with approximately 94% observed a single time. This CDR3 region has 16 residues. Germline CDR1 SGDLS, CDR2 YYNGEE. V was pared by 5 bases and J by 4 bases, with 8 bases of the junction left unmatched. This chain uses TRBV9 with TRBJ1-6; 8 nucleotides match TRBD1. The clonotype originates from an adult with an advanced solid tumor such as melanoma, head and neck, liver or kidney cancer. Sequenced material: CD4+ or CD8+ T cells sorted from blood, taken in a trial of the OX40 agonist ivuxolimab. CDR3 amino acids: CASSETGGKYNSPLHF. CDR3 coding DNA: TGTGCCAGCAGTGAAACAGGGGGAAAATATAATTCACCCCTCCACTTT.